Listed here are 27 T cell receptor beta chains from one sample, sequenced in a study of shared clonotypes between healthy human individuals. Naivety among CD8 cells was defined by CD45RO negativity and positive CCR7 selection, thereby excluding terminally differentiated effector memory CD45RA+ cells. Sequencing used immunoSEQ multiplex PCR; TCRdb keeps in-frame clones, though not all of them. The sample gives roughly 2.1 million clones, 85% to 95% of which show up once; 1.5% to 2% is in the top ten. Sequencing was carried out using naive CD8+ T cells from PBMCs. These receptors were obtained from a man between 18 and 35 years old in good health. Some clones in this sample may be carry-over from other donors' samples.

This chain links TRBV6-5 with TRBJ2-1; D may match TRBD1 or TRBD2 (5 bases each). The CDR3 is made up of 15 amino acids. Germline V gene lookup returns CDR1 MNHEY and CDR2 SVGAGI. Trimming removed 4 bases at V and 4 bases at J, with 14 bases between. CDR3 residues: CASSLAHEGYNEQFF. As DNA, the CDR3 is TGTGCCAGCAGTTTGGCTCACGAGGGGTACAATGAGCAGTTCTTC.

The genes are TRBV6-1 and TRBJ2-3; perhaps D is TRBD1 or TRBD2 (5 bases each). Germline V gives CDR1 MNHNS, CDR2 SASEGT. The CDR3 is 17 residues long. V was cut by 2 bases and J by 6 bases, with 21 bases left in between. CDR3 amino acids: CASSEPAQGYRGDTQYF. DNA for the CDR3: TGTGCCAGCAGTGAACCCGCCCAGGGCTACCGGGGTGATACGCAGTATTTT.

The V gene is TRBV6-5, the J gene TRBJ2-7; D may be TRBD1 (6 bases). V was pared by 5 bases and J by 3 bases, with 14 bases between. The CDR3 contains 14 residues. CDR1 MNHEY and CDR2 SVGAGI come from the germline V gene. The CDR3 region is CASSATGPFYEQYF. CDR3 in DNA: TGTGCCAGCAGTGCGACAGGACCATTCTACGAGCAGTACTTC.

V and J are TRBV7-2 and TRBJ2-7; 8 bases align to TRBD2. CDR3 length: 18 residues. CDR1 and CDR2 (germline): SGHTA, FQGNSA. The ends lost 5 bases at V and 4 bases at J; junction bases unmatched: 19. The CDR3 region is CASSPRASGSFLGYEQYF. The CDR3 DNA follows: TGTGCCAGCAGCCCTAGGGCCAGCGGGAGTTTTCTAGGGTACGAGCAGTACTTC.

The genes are TRBV7-9 and TRBJ1-4; 7 bases map to TRBD1. Germline V gene lookup returns CDR1 SEHNR and CDR2 FQNEAQ (reference sequence). This CDR3 region has 16 residues. V shed 2 bases, J shed 4 bases, and the junction held 7 bases outside the gene matches. In DNA, the CDR3 is TGTGCCAGCAGCTTACCCCGACAGGGCCTTAATGAAAAACTGTTTTTT. Its translation: CASSLPRQGLNEKLFF.

The chain employs TRBV25-1 and TRBJ2-1, with 7 bases identical to TRBD1. Germline lookup yields CDR1 MGHDK and CDR2 SYGVNS. V shed 5 bases and J 1 base; nucleotides not matched to a gene: 2. The CDR3 length is 14 residues. This CDR3 reads CASSRQGSYNEQFF. In nucleotides, the CDR3 is TGTGCCAGCAGTAGACAGGGTTCCTACAATGAGCAGTTCTTC.

This clone was observed once. The J gene is TRBJ1-5, the V gene TRBV28; tentatively, D is TRBD1 (5 bases). The CDR3 is made up of 18 amino acids. The germline gives CDR1 MDHEN, CDR2 SYDVKM. Trimming took off 5 bases at V and 0 bases at J, with 20 bases between the two ends. The CDR3 bases are TGTGCCAGCAGTCGGGGGATCTCGGATTTCGGTAGCAATCAGCCCCAGCATTTT. The encoded protein is CASSRGISDFGSNQPQHF.

This clone was detected only once. As DNA, the CDR3 is TGTGCCAGCAGCGCCGTTGAATACAATGAGCAGTTCTTC. Translating it yields CASSAVEYNEQFF. This sequence joins TRBV9 and TRBJ2-1; D is unresolved. V lost 3 bases and J lost 4, with 8 bases in between. The CDR3 loop spans 13 amino acids. Germline V CDR1 and CDR2: SGDLS, YYNGEE.

The J gene is TRBJ2-7, the V gene TRBV13; a possible D gene is TRBD2 (5 bases). Germline CDR1 reads PRHDT; CDR2 reads FYEKMQ (reference sequence). The CDR3 is 16 amino acids. The V gene lost 5 bases and the J gene lost 2 bases, with 19 bases spanning the gap. CDR3 DNA sequence: TGTGCCAGCAGCCCCCATATCGGGATTGCGACCTACGAGCAGTACTTC. This gives the protein CASSPHIGIATYEQYF.

The V and J genes are TRBV10-3 and TRBJ1-5; D is undetermined. Between the trimmed V and J ends, which lost 2 bases and 0 bases, there was a span of 14 bases. The CDR3 sequence is 17 residues long. Germline V lookup: CDR1 ENHRY, CDR2 SYGVKD. Written as DNA, the CDR3 is TGTGCCATCAGTGAGATGGAAATGGGTTATAGCAATCAGCCCCAGCATTTT. It translates to CAISEMEMGYSNQPQHF.

The V call is TRBV4-3, the J call TRBJ2-7; 7 bases align to TRBD1. V was pared by 3 bases and J by 5 bases, with 13 bases of the junction left unmatched. The CDR3 covers 16 residues. The V gene's germline CDR1 is LGHNA and CDR2 YSLEER. This chain's CDR3 is CASSHRRDSGWDEQYF. CDR3 nucleotide sequence: TGCGCCAGCAGCCACCGCCGGGACAGCGGTTGGGACGAGCAGTACTTC.

This chain connects TRBV30 to TRBJ2-7; D is unclear. CDR3 length: 11 residues. The germline V and J ends were trimmed by 1 base and 5 bases, with 6 bases remaining between them. Germline V gives CDR1 GTSNPN, CDR2 SVGIG (reference sequence). The CDR3 spells CAWSARHEQYF. The CDR3 DNA reads TGTGCCTGGAGTGCAAGGCACGAGCAGTACTTC.

The chain uses TRBV7-9 and TRBJ2-7, with 8 bases lining up with TRBD2. From germline, CDR1 is SEHNR and CDR2 FQNEAQ (reference sequence). With 4 bases clipped from V and 3 bases from J, the junction kept 8 bases outside the gene matches. The CDR3 has 15 residues. The CDR3 loop is CASSSLAGHHYEQYF. CDR3 sequence (DNA): TGTGCCAGCAGCTCGTTAGCGGGACACCACTACGAGCAGTACTTC.

The chain links TRBV6-5 to TRBJ2-2, with 7 nucleotides matching TRBD1. Losses at the gene ends were 3 bases for V and 4 bases for J; bases not matched to a gene: 5. Per the germline V gene, CDR1 is MNHEY and CDR2 is SVGAGI. This CDR3 is 15 amino acids long. CDR3 residues: CASSYGSGGTGELFF. The CDR3 DNA is TGTGCCAGCAGTTATGGATCAGGGGGCACCGGGGAGCTGTTTTTT.

The chain is built from TRBV7-9 and TRBJ2-7; TRBD1 is a possible D gene (6 bases). The V end was cut by 3 bases, the J end by 5 bases, with 14 bases between. The CDR3 has 14 amino acids. The germline V gene has CDR1 SEHNR and CDR2 FQNEAQ (reference sequence). The CDR3 DNA reads as TGTGCCAGCAGCTTGGGACAATCCCCCCACGAGCAGTACTTC. Residues: CASSLGQSPHEQYF.

CDR3 residues: CASSQEGQGLWGNTIYF. CDR3 nucleotides: TGCGCCAGCAGCCAAGAAGGACAGGGCCTATGGGGAAACACCATATATTTT. This chain connects TRBV4-1 to TRBJ1-3; the match to TRBD1 covers 8 bases. Germline trimming cut 0 bases from V and 4 bases from J; bases unmatched to any gene: 8. Germline V gene lookup returns CDR1 MGHRA and CDR2 YSYEKL. The CDR3 length is 17 residues.

The chain couples TRBV11-2 to TRBJ2-7; 8 bases map to TRBD2. V was pared by 5 bases and J by 7 bases, with 22 bases of the junction left unmatched. CDR1 SGHAT and CDR2 FQNNGV come from the germline V gene. The CDR3 has 18 amino acids. The CDR3 sequence is CASSPILAGQPTRGEQYF. The CDR3 DNA follows: TGTGCCAGCAGCCCCATCTTAGCGGGACAACCTACCCGTGGGGAGCAGTACTTC.

V and J are TRBV9 and TRBJ2-3; 7 bases are shared with TRBD2. Germline V gives CDR1 SGDLS, CDR2 YYNGEE. The CDR3 runs to 15 residues. V trimming: 3 bases; J trimming: 0 bases; junction bases outside the gene matches: 4. The CDR3 spells CASSATGGSTDTQYF. Written as DNA, the CDR3 is TGTGCCAGCAGCGCAACCGGGGGGAGCACAGATACGCAGTATTTT.

V gene TRBV9 combines with J gene TRBJ2-3; 11 nucleotides line up with TRBD2. J lost 1 base, V lost 4 bases, and 8 bases had no gene match. This CDR3 has 17 residues. Germline loops: CDR1 SGDLS, CDR2 YYNGEE. This CDR3 reads CASSHQTSGIGTDTQYF. For the CDR3, the DNA is TGTGCCAGCAGCCACCAGACTAGCGGGATAGGCACAGATACGCAGTATTTT.

The chain joins TRBV5-1 to TRBJ2-1, with 10 bases lining up with TRBD2. J lost 9 bases, V lost 4 bases, and 7 bases had no gene match. The CDR3 loop spans 14 amino acids. The germline V gene encodes CDR1 SGHRS and CDR2 YFSETQ. CDR3 residues: CASSRGSGRSEQFF. The CDR3, as DNA: TGCGCCAGCAGCAGAGGTAGCGGGAGGTCTGAGCAGTTCTTC.

The chain is built from TRBV9 and TRBJ2-7; D may match TRBD1 or TRBD2 (5 bases each). This CDR3 is 14 amino acids long. Germline V gene lookup returns CDR1 SGDLS and CDR2 YYNGEE. Trimming stripped 3 bases from V and 3 bases from J, with 13 bases between. The CDR3 region is CASSGSRDGYEQYF. CDR3 DNA sequence: TGTGCCAGCAGCGGGTCCCGGGACGGCTACGAGCAGTACTTC.

The rearrangement links TRBV9 to TRBJ2-1, with a weak D call TRBD1 (5 bases). CDR3 length equals 13 residues. V shed 3 bases and J shed 4 bases, with 8 bases lying between them. Germline V gene lookup returns CDR1 SGDLS and CDR2 YYNGEE. The CDR3 sequence: CASSEGPYNEQFF. In DNA form, the CDR3 reads TGTGCCAGCAGCGAGGGGCCTTACAATGAGCAGTTCTTC.

This chain links TRBV9 with TRBJ1-3, with a possible D match to TRBD1 (5 bases). Between the trimmed V and J ends, which lost 0 bases and 13 bases, there was a span of 11 bases. This CDR3 has 12 residues. Germline lookup yields CDR1 SGDLS and CDR2 YYNGEE. CDR3: CASSVVEGEIYF. In DNA form, the CDR3 reads TGTGCCAGCAGCGTAGTCGAAGGGGAAATATATTTT. Full variable domain (rest looked up from reference TRBV9 and TRBJ1-3): DSGVTQTPKHLITATGQRVTLRCSPRSGDLSVYWYQQSLDQGLQFLIQYYNGEERAKGNILERFSAQQFPDLHSELNLSSLELGDSALYFCASSVVEGEIYFGEGSWLTVV.

The V gene is TRBV27, the J gene TRBJ2-5; 14 bases fit TRBD2. Germline trimming cut 5 bases from V and 2 bases from J; bases unmatched to any gene: 4. This CDR3 is 16 amino acids long. Per germline, CDR1 MNHEY and CDR2 SMNVEV (reference sequence). CDR3: CASSTRTSGRQETQYF. CDR3 bases: TGTGCCAGCAGTACCCGGACTAGCGGGAGGCAAGAGACCCAGTACTTC.

This clone has a handful of counts. The gene calls are TRBV18 and TRBJ1-1; 7 positions agree with TRBD1. The V gene end was trimmed by 4 bases and the J gene end by 2 bases; junction bases not matched to a gene: 7. Germline V gene lookup returns CDR1 KGHSH and CDR2 LQKENI. The CDR3 is made up of 15 amino acids. CDR3 region: CASSLPRQGNTEAFF. The CDR3 coding sequence is TGTGCCAGCTCACTACCTAGACAGGGAAACACTGAAGCTTTCTTT. Complete variable domain (other parts from reference TRBV18 and TRBJ1-1): NAGVMQNPRHLVRRRGQEARLRCSPMKGHSHVYWYRQLPEEGLKFMVYLQKENIIDESGMPKERFSAEFPKEGPSILRIQQVVRGDSAAYFCASSLPRQGNTEAFFGQGTRLTVV.

The rearrangement uses TRBV27 and TRBJ2-7; D is possibly TRBD1 or TRBD2 (7 bases each). Trimming removed 3 bases at V and 0 bases at J, with 18 bases between. The CDR3 is made up of 17 amino acids. The germline V gene has CDR1 MNHEY and CDR2 SMNVEV (reference sequence). The CDR3 spells CASSLTRQGGPSYEQYF. In DNA form, the CDR3 reads TGTGCCAGCAGTTTGACCCGCCAGGGGGGGCCCTCCTACGAGCAGTACTTC.

This chain links TRBV28 with TRBJ1-1; 10 bases are shared with TRBD1. This CDR3 is 14 amino acids long. CDR1 and CDR2 from the germline V gene are MDHEN and SYDVKM. V shed 6 bases, J shed 3 bases, and the junction held 4 bases outside the gene matches. The CDR3 DNA is TGTGCCAGCAGGGACAGGGGGATTTACACTGAAGCTTTCTTT. Translated, it gives CASRDRGIYTEAFF.